What follows describes a single T cell receptor (beta chain). The data derive from a study of T cell responses to AZD1222 COVID-19 vaccine. Germline CDR1 and CDR2: MNHEY and SVGAGI. The CDR3 contains 14 residues. V was clipped by 5 bases and J by 5 bases; unmatched bases: 6. Produced via immunoSEQ multiplex PCR; TCRdb's table is partial and in-frame only. The sample lists 60,000 or so clones, roughly 88% occurring once. Material: peripheral blood, obtained on day 0 of AZD1222 vaccination. This sequence joins TRBV6-5 and TRBJ1-5, with 7 bases fitting TRBD1. This sequence was found in an adult in good health. The CDR3 sequence is CASSHRQGDQPQHF. The CDR3 nucleotides read TGTGCCAGCAGTCACCGACAGGGTGATCAGCCCCAGCATTTT.